This T cell receptor beta chain was documented in a study of PD-1 blockade in mismatch repair-deficient tumors. Data came from immunoSEQ multiplex PCR; TCRdb stores just in-frame clones and leaves some out. Counted here are roughly 34,000 clones, 65% to 85% occurring once; the ten biggest clones make up 3% to 4%. Germline CDR1 and CDR2: ENHRY and SYGVKD. V gave up 10 bases and J gave up 0 bases, with 13 bases separating them. This CDR3 spans 13 amino acids. This clone was counted once. TCR sequencing covered three patients who responded to pembrolizumab. The receptor was isolated from an adult with mismatch repair-deficient cancer. Sequenced here: PBMCs, sampled around 6 weeks after starting pembrolizumab. The rearrangement links TRBV10-3 to TRBJ2-7; tentatively, D is TRBD2 (5 bases). The CDR3 sequence is CASRHRDSYEQYF. In DNA, the CDR3 is TGTGCCAGCAGACACCGGGACTCCTACGAGCAGTACTTC.